These T cell receptor beta chains were read from a single sample in a study of T-cell reconstitution after alpha-beta-depleted transplantation in children. TCRdb itself ran the PCR reads through MiXCR, one entry per CDR3 protein. The sample holds 490,000 or so distinct CDR3 sequences, about 10% seen once. Sample: PBMCs, taken before TCRalphabeta/CD19-depleted stem cell transplant. Receptor source: a child younger than 10 with inherited bone marrow failure, due to receive a stem cell transplant. Both conserved end residues are part of each CDR3.

V gene,CDR3 protein
TRBV23-1,CASSRPSGGTSGPDTQYF
TRBV9,CASSPWGGFNKNIQYF
TRBV15,CATSLGGTSAGEQFF
TRBV6-5,CASSYGPGGSPQHF
TRBV5-5,CASSAGLLHEQFF
TRBV7-2,CASSTSGTDNSPLHF
TRBV15,CAARRGIDTQYF
TRBV11-2,CASSLQRGDTDTQYF
TRBV20-1,CSARDGSQRNYGYTF
TRBV20-1,CSARKVRNEQFF
TRBV20-1,CCARDRTPRGYNEQFF
TRBV20-1,CSARDHPNEQFF
TRBV6-1,CASMIFDRVTEAFF
TRBV12-3/TRBV12-4,CASSLVRRERGYYEQYF
TRBV27,CASSRTGFIQETQYF
TRBV7-9,CASSATPGQGNYEQYF
TRBV5-1,CASSSDRVENTEAFF
TRBV5-1,CASSLISGSGNTIYF
TRBV6-5,CASSSTGWSNQPQHF
TRBV12-3/TRBV12-4,CASSFGRVNEQFF
TRBV27,CASSFARPYNEQFF
TRBV11-3,CASSMRQLPNEKLFF
TRBV2,CASSSSRQETQYF
TRBV6-2/TRBV6-3,CASSYAEDPIQETQYF
TRBV7-8,CASSLDLWEAYNEQFF
TRBV10-2,CASSPTASGELFF
TRBV20-1,CSARDSGRVEETQYF
TRBV4-3,CASSQDYPGRYDQPQHF
TRBV24-1,CATSDLGGPDTQYF
TRBV12-2,CASRLAGRRTSAYNEQFF
TRBV12-3/TRBV12-4,CASSLSGGRIVEQFF
TRBV19,CASSRSPYSNQPQHF
TRBV3-1,CASSRTLRGSPLHF
TRBV20-1,CSARDRSKETQYF
TRBV5-4,CASSFGVLSTDTQYF
TRBV27,CASSYTGGAGYTF
TRBV27,CASSSPGGSQYF
TRBV5-5,CASSSLGTTRLIAEQYF
TRBV4-1,CASSQGAGGTGELFF
TRBV7-2,CASSLALWATDTQYF
TRBV20-1,CSARDFGTGYFNGYTF
TRBV19,CASSNIAWTDQETQYF